These T cell receptor beta chains were read from a single sample in a study of T cell repertoires in cytomegalovirus infection. TCRdb processed the reads anew with MiXCR; each CDR3 protein has one entry. Among 450,000 to 650,000 distinct CDR3 sequences listed, over 35% were seen once. Their antigens remain unidentified. This sample comprised cultured PBMCs, obtained from culture after CMV antigen stimulation. Receptors were obtained from a human donor in good health (CMV status not recorded). Some clones in this sample may be carry-over from other donors' samples. CDR3s leave out the opening cysteine and the closing phenylalanine or tryptophan. The order of the fields is J gene, V gene, CDR3 protein.

>TRBJ2-2|TRBV18
ASSPPGTSGSLNTGELF
>TRBJ2-5|TRBV6-2/TRBV6-3
ASSYSPDRPLETQY
>TRBJ2-5|TRBV29-1
SVDIGGTETQY
>TRBJ2-4|TRBV2
ASTPDRAKNIQY
>TRBJ2-1|TRBV2
ASQKGSFNEQF
>TRBJ1-6|TRBV7-9
ASSAHPVSPLH
>TRBJ2-3|TRBV7-2
ASSLAPSGLDTQY
>TRBJ2-1|TRBV6-5
ASRSPGQGINEQF
>TRBJ1-4|TRBV27
ASSLSEPGTTNEKLF
>TRBJ1-2|TRBV6-2/TRBV6-3
ASSYGVTVGGYT
>TRBJ2-1|TRBV5-4
ASSLMGLADIEQF
>TRBJ2-1|TRBV12-3/TRBV12-4
ASNRGIRNEQF
>TRBJ2-5|TRBV7-9
ASSSYQGNQETQY
>TRBJ2-5|TRBV29-1
SVEEASKAPQETQY
>TRBJ2-1|TRBV4-3
ASSQEEGGGQF
>TRBJ2-3|TRBV6-4
ASSESDVTDTQY
>TRBJ1-4|TRBV7-2
ASSPPGRTFEKLF
>TRBJ1-1|TRBV7-6
ASSSTGVNTEAF
>TRBJ2-2|TRBV20-1
SPKRDTGELF
>TRBJ2-1|TRBV9
ASSVGKSGRHNEQF
>TRBJ2-7|TRBV5-1
ASSLAPGTTREQY
>TRBJ2-2|TRBV28
ASSLPRGELF
>TRBJ2-3|TRBV12-3/TRBV12-4
ASRGGHTDTQY
>TRBJ2-7|TRBV5-1
ASSLGGMRDMSYEQY
>TRBJ2-3|TRBV19
ASSVAGAGSTDTQY
>TRBJ1-1|TRBV10-3
AISAEPGNTEAF
>TRBJ2-2|TRBV7-8
ASSLGARGLVGELF
>TRBJ2-3|TRBV6-5
ASRERGGTRTQY
>TRBJ2-1|TRBV12-3/TRBV12-4
ASSQLAGGRSYNEQF
>TRBJ1-2|TRBV12-3/TRBV12-4
ASSHWDAGYT
>TRBJ2-5|TRBV28
ASTTRGGETQY
>TRBJ1-1|TRBV2
ASSGTGAREIMNTEAF
>TRBJ1-5|TRBV7-4
ASSLSLGTGHNQPQH
>TRBJ1-1|TRBV19
ASSIAGLNTEAF
>TRBJ2-7|TRBV5-6
ASSTVLRDTYEQY
>TRBJ2-1|TRBV11-2
ASSPQGSGAWNEQF